This T cell receptor beta chain was sequenced for a study of Graves' ophthalmopathy and Graves' hyperthyroidism. The CDR3 has 13 amino acids. Per germline, CDR1 KGHDR and CDR2 SFDVKD. J was trimmed by 5 bases and V by 4 bases; bases with no gene match: 2. Beta-chain TCR CDR3 regions were amplified from RNA transcripts. RT-PCR with HTBI primers came first, then second-round multiplex PCR. TCRdb recomputed calls from the multiplex PCR reads with MiXCR, one row per CDR3 protein. The sample carries around 43,000 distinct CDR3 sequences, over 40% recorded once. Overall study results and limits: Sensitivity of 85% to 90% and specificity of about 81% were achieved when a 13-signature model separated ophthalmopathy from stable hyperthyroidism.

All donors with ophthalmopathy were recorded as having moderate-to-severe activity, CAS ≥3, NOSPECS ≥4 and a duration under 3 months. By share, this clonotype counts as medium-sized. What it binds is not known. This chain connects TRBV24-1 to TRBJ2-3; 7 nucleotides match TRBD1. This clonotype was obtained from an adult man with Graves' ophthalmopathy. What was sequenced was peripheral blood. CDR3 residues: CATSEGTVDTQYF. CDR3 nucleotide sequence: TGTGCCACCAGTGAGGGGACAGTAGATACGCAGTATTTT.